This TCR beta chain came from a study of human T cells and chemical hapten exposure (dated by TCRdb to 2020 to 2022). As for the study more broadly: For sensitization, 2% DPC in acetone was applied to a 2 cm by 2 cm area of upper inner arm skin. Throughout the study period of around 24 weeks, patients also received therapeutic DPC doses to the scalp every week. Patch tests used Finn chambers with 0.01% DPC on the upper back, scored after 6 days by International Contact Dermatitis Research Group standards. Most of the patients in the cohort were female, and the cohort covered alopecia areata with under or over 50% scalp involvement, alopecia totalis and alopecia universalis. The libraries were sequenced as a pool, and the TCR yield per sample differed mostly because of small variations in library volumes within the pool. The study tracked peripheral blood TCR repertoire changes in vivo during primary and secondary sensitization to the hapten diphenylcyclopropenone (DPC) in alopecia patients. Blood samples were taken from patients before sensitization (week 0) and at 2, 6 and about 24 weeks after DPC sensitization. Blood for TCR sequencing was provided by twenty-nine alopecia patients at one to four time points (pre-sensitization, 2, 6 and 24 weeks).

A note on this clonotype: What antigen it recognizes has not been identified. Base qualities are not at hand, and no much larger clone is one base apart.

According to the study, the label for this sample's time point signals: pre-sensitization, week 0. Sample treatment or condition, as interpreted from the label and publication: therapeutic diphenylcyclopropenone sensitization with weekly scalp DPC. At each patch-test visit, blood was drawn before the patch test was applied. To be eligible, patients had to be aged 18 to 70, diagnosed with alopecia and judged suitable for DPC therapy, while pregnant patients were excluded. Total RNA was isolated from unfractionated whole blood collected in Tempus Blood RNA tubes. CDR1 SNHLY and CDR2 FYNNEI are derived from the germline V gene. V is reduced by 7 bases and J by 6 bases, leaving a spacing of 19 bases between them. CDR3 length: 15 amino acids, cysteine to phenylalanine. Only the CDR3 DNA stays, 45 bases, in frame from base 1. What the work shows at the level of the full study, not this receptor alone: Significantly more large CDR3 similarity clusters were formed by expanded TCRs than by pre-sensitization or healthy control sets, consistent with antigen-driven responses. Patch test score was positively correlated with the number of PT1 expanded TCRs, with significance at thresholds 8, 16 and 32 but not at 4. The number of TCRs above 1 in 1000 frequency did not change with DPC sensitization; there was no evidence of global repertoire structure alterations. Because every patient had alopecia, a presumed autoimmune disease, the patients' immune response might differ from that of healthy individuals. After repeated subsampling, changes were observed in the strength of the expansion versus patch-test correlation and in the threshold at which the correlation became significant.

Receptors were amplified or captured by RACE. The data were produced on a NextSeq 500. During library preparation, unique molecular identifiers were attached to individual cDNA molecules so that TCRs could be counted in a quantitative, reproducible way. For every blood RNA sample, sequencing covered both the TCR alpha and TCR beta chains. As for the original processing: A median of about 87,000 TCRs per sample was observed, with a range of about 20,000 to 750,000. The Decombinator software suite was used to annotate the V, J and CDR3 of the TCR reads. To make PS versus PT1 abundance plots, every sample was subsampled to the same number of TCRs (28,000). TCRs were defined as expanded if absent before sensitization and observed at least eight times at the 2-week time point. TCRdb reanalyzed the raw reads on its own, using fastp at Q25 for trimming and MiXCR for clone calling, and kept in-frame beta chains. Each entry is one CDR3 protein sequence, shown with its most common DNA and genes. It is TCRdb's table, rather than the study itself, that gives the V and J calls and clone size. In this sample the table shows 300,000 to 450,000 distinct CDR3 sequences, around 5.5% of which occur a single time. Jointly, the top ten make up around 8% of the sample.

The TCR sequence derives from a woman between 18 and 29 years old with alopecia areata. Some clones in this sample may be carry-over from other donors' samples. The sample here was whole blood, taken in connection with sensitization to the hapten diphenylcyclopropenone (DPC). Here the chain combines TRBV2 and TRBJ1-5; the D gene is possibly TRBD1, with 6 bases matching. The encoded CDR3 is CASTDHVIGGQPQHF. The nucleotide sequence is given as TGTGCCAGCACCGACCATGTAATAGGGGGTCAGCCCCAGCATTTT.